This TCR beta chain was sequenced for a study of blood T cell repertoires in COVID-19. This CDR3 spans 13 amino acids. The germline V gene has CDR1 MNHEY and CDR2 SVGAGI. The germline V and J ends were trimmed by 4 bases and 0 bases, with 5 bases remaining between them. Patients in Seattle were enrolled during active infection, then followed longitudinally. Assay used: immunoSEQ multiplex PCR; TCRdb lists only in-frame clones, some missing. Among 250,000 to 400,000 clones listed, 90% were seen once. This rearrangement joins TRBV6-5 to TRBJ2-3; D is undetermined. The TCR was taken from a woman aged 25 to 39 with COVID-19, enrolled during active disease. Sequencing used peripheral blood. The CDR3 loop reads CASSFGSTDTQYF. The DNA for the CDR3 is TGTGCCAGCAGTTTCGGTAGCACAGATACGCAGTATTTT.